This T cell receptor beta chain is from a study of CD8+CD57+ T cells in acquired aplastic anemia. Study-wide points: Researchers report that about 28 CD8+ CDR3 sequences appeared in both patients and controls.

Profiles of TCR beta VDJ and CDR3 were generated from a genomic DNA template. From the reads, TCRdb called clonotypes with MiXCR, one entry per CDR3 protein. The sample contains 220,000 or so distinct CDR3 sequences, 65% of which appear only once. The authors sequenced patients whose flow cytometry had shown CD8+CD57+ cell expansion. Each patient had severe acquired aplastic anemia. To note about this clonotype: Its target is unknown.

CDR3 length equals 13 residues. From germline, CDR1 is DFQATT and CDR2 SNEGSKA (reference sequence). V was shortened by 0 bases and J by 1 base, with 6 bases between the two germline ends. This receptor was identified in a human donor with aplastic anemia. Material: sorted CD4+, CD8+, or CD8+CD57+ T cells (not recorded which) from PBMCs. V is TRBV20-1 and J is TRBJ1-1, with D possibly being TRBD1 (5 bases). In DNA, the CDR3 is TGCAGTGCTAGAGAGGGGGGGAACACTGAAGCTTTCTTT. The encoded protein is CSAREGGNTEAFF.